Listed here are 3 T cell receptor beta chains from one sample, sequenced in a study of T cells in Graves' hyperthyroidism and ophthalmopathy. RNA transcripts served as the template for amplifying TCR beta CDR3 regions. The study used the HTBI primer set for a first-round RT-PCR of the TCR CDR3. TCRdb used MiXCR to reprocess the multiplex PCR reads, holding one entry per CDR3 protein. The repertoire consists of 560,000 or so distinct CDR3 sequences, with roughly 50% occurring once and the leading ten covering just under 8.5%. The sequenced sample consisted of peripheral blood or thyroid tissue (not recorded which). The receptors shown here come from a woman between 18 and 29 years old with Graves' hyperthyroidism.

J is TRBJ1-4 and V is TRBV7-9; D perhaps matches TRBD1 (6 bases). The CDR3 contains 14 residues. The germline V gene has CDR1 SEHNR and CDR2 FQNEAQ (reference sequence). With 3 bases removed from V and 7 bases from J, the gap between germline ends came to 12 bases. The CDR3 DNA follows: TGTGCCAGCAGCTTGGATAGGGGGTTTGAAAAACTGTTTTTT. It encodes CASSLDRGFEKLFF.

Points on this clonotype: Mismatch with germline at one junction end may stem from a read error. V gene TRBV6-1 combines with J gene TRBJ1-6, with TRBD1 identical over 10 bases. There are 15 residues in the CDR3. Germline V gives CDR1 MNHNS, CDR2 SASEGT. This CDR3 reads CTSSRGQGWNSPLHF. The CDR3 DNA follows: TGCACCAGCAGCCGGGGACAGGGGTGGAATTCACCCCTCCACTTT.

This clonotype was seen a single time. The CDR3 coding sequence is TGTGCCAGCCGGGGGTACAGGGATGGCAATCAGCCCCAGCATTTT. This sequence encodes CASRGYRDGNQPQHF. This chain joins TRBV25-1 and TRBJ1-5; D possibly corresponds to TRBD1 (6 bases). CDR1 is MGHDK, CDR2 SYGVNS, per germline. V lost 8 bases, J lost 2 bases, and 16 bases lay in between. The CDR3 contains 15 residues.